This TCR beta chain derives from a study of radiotherapy plus CTLA-4 blockade in lung cancer (dated by TCRdb to the late 2010s). Turning to the overall study: Among enrolled patients, approximately 17% had an objective response and roughly 30% reached disease control.

Libraries were built with the immunoSEQ multiplex PCR assay. TCRdb stores this immuneACCESS table with in-frame sequences only. Part of the clones is absent; in the studies checked, under half of the shortfall reflects unresolved V genes, and no reason is known for the rest. The sample includes some 62,000 clones, with around three quarters observed a single time. In total, the top ten clones hold under 5% of the sample. As concerns this clone: The antigen it binds to is not known. No base qualities exist here, and no much larger clone lies one base off it.

What the work shows at the level of the full study, not this receptor alone: The strongest predictors of response, as reported, were early dynamic changes in blood T cell clones along with a rise in serum interferon-beta after radiation. After treatment with radiotherapy and ipilimumab, TCR clones that came from tumors expanded in the peripheral blood.

In this study, focal radiation therapy paired with CTLA-4 blockade (ipilimumab) was tested in patients who had chemo-refractory metastatic non-small-cell lung cancer. The clonotype comes from a human donor with non-small cell lung cancer who had a complete response to radiotherapy plus ipilimumab. The specimen was peripheral blood, collected from a patient treated with radiotherapy plus ipilimumab.

Here the CDR3 is given as CAWSVRGRYSNQPQHF. The nucleotide sequence is given as TGTGCCTGGAGTGTAAGGGGCCGATATAGCAATCAGCCCCAGCATTTT. The rearrangement joined TRBV30 to TRBJ1-5; TRBD1 is a possible D gene, resting on 5 matching bases. Inclusive of the bounding cysteine and phenylalanine, the CDR3 is 16 residues long. CDR3 DNA only is kept here, 48 bases in frame from base 1. V is clipped by 0 bases and J by 0 bases, and the sequence between their germline boundaries is 12 bases long. Via the germline V gene (reference sequence), CDR1 is GTSNPN and CDR2 SVGIG.